This T cell receptor (beta chain) was recorded in a study of spatial heterogeneity in lung cancer. Germline V gene sequence: CDR1 MNHNY, CDR2 SVGAGI (reference sequence). The CDR3 has 14 amino acids. The V gene lost 7 bases and the J gene lost 5 bases, with 16 bases spanning the gap. Time point denoted: sample taken at primary tumor resection. Tumor, nontumor lung or frozen PBMC supplied whole RNA, sequenced without sorting. TCRdb reprocessed the 5' RACE reads with MiXCR, giving one entry per CDR3 protein. This repertoire shows more than 80,000 distinct CDR3 sequences, 12% found once; its top ten account for over 40%. This clonotype was observed a few times.

The source was PBMCs, collected at surgery. The rearrangement uses TRBV6-6 and TRBJ2-3; a weak D match, TRBD2 (6 bases). The TCR was taken from a male donor with early-stage non-small cell lung cancer. The CDR3 loop reads CASTSSRREDTQYF. The CDR3 DNA sequence: TGTGCCAGCACCTCCAGCCGGAGGGAAGATACGCAGTATTTT.